This T cell receptor (beta chain) was documented in a study of Tregs in tolerant kidney transplant recipients. The overall study: Recipients received nonmyeloablative bone marrow transplants from related graft donors, with transient mixed chimerism. Whole-study findings and limits: Findings come from small patient numbers and require larger validation. Donor-specific Treg expansion exceeded global Treg expansion in tolerant patients, suggesting antigen drive.

This table comes from immunoSEQ multiplex PCR, and its TCRdb copy is limited to in-frame clones, with some not included. The table shows about 77,000 clones, with roughly 98% occurring only once. Germline CDR1 is SGHRS and CDR2 is YFSETQ. V dropped 4 bases and J dropped 2 bases, with 18 bases sitting between them. The CDR3 totals 17 residues. Notes on this clone: Its specificity is not known.

This TCR was recovered from a human donor who received a combined kidney and bone marrow transplant. The starting material was CD4+ T cells from blood, obtained before the transplant. V gene TRBV5-1 combines with J gene TRBJ2-2, with a weak D call TRBD1 (6 bases). CDR3 loop: CASSHSVGALNTGELFF. In DNA form, the CDR3 reads TGCGCCAGCAGCCACTCCGTGGGGGCGCTCAACACCGGGGAGCTGTTTTTT.